These T cell receptor beta chains were read from a single sample in a study of technical replicates of blood from several donors. Sequenced by immunoSEQ multiplex PCR; TCRdb stores in-frame clones only, minus some. The table lists fewer than 100,000 clones, 97% of them singletons, with about 0.27% in the top ten. Sequences were obtained from T cells isolated from PBMCs. The receptors were sampled from a human donor in good health. The CDR3 runs from the conserved cysteine through the conserved F or W. A D gene is named only where the DNA matches it firmly. Size is omitted from some rows. Given values are once, few, many or a class for expanded clones.

TRBD1,TRBJ2-7,.,TRBV30,TGTGCCTGGAGGACGGACAGGGCCAACGAGCAGTACTTC,CAWRTDRANEQYF
.,TRBJ1-1,.,TRBV6-6,TGTGCCAGCACCGAGGGCTTAAGTGAAGCTTTCTTT,CASTEGLSEAFF
.,TRBJ1-1,.,TRBV30,TGTGCCTGGAATAGGGACTTTGAGGACACTGAAGCTTTCTTT,CAWNRDFEDTEAFF
TRBD1,TRBJ2-7,.,TRBV7-9,TGTGCCAGCAGCCAAATTCCGGGACAGGGCTTATCTAGCTCCTACGAGCAGTACTTC,CASSQIPGQGLSSSYEQYF
.,TRBJ2-7,once,TRBV7-9,TGTGCCAGCAGCTTAGCGGGCGATCGGGAGCAGTACTTC,CASSLAGDREQYF
.,TRBJ1-5,.,TRBV4-3,TGCGCCAGCAGCCAAGGGGAGGACAACCCCAATCAGCCCCAGCATTTT,CASSQGEDNPNQPQHF
.,TRBJ2-7,.,TRBV6-5,TGTGCCAGCAGTTACTCGAAAGGGACAGAGCAGTACTTC,CASSYSKGTEQYF
.,TRBJ2-2,medium-sized,TRBV6-1,TGTGCCAGCAGTCCCCTACAGGGTTATGCCGGGGAGCTGTTTTTT,CASSPLQGYAGELFF
.,TRBJ1-1,.,TRBV6-5,TGTGCCAGCAGTTACTCGACAGGTGCGAACACTGAAGCTTTCTTT,CASSYSTGANTEAFF
.,TRBJ1-2,.,TRBV7-2,TGTGCCAGCAGCTGGGGCCAACCGGTAGTGAACTATGGCTACACCTTC,CASSWGQPVVNYGYTF
TRBD1,TRBJ1-5,.,TRBV2,TGTGCCAGCAGTGGGGACAGGGAGTATCAACCCCAGCATTTT,CASSGDREYQPQHF
.,TRBJ2-7,.,TRBV28,TGTGCCAGCAGTTTATATGGTAGCGCTAACTCCTACGAGCAGTACTTC,CASSLYGSANSYEQYF
TRBD1,TRBJ2-4,.,TRBV28,TGTGCCAGCAGTTTAGGCAAGGGGGCGAGGGCCAAAAACATTCAGTACTTC,CASSLGKGARAKNIQYF
.,TRBJ2-7,.,TRBV7-6,TGTGCCAGCAGCGGAACGTCAGGCTTCCACGAGCAGTACTTC,CASSGTSGFHEQYF
.,TRBJ1-3,.,TRBV21-1,TGTGCCCCCCCACAGGTTGGAAACACCATATATTTT,CAPPQVGNTIYF
TRBD1,TRBJ2-7,.,TRBV9,TGTGCCAGCAGCGTAGCCCCCCAGACAGGGATCCTCTCCTACGAGCAGTACTTC,CASSVAPQTGILSYEQYF
TRBD1,TRBJ2-2,.,TRBV7-6,TGTGCCAGCAGCTCAACCGGGACAGGGAACACCGGGGAGCTGTTTTTT,CASSSTGTGNTGELFF
TRBD1,TRBJ1-1,.,TRBV7-8,TGTGCCAGCAGCTTAGCGGGACAGTACACTGAAGCTTTCTTT,CASSLAGQYTEAFF
.,TRBJ2-7,.,TRBV6-5,TGTGCCAGCAGTTACGTCGGGGGTAAGGACGAGCAGTACTTC,CASSYVGGKDEQYF
.,TRBJ2-1,.,TRBV7-9,TGTGCCAGCAGCCCGCCTGGAGTCTGGAATGAGCAGTTCTTC,CASSPPGVWNEQFF
.,TRBJ2-7,.,TRBV27,TGTGCCAGCAGTGCTTATCTAGCCGCTAGCTCCTACGAGCAGTACTTC,CASSAYLAASSYEQYF
TRBD2,TRBJ2-1,.,TRBV7-2,TGTGCCAGCCTAGGGACTAGCGGTTCTGGAAGGGTAAGGTTCTTC,CASLGTSGSGRVRFF
.,TRBJ1-1,.,TRBV4-3,TGCGCCAGCAGTGATATAGGGGAGAACACTGAAGCTTTCTTT,CASSDIGENTEAFF
TRBD1,TRBJ1-1,.,TRBV19,TGTGCCAGTAGTTTCGCCGGGACAGGGGGCACTGAAGCTTTCTTT,CASSFAGTGGTEAFF
.,TRBJ2-5,once,TRBV7-2,TGTGCCACCAACTTCGGAGAAGAGACCCAGTACTTC,CATNFGEETQYF
.,TRBJ1-2,.,TRBV7-9,TGTGCCAGCAGCTTTCCAGGGGACCCCGGCTACACCTTC,CASSFPGDPGYTF
TRBD2,TRBJ2-4,.,TRBV30,TGTGCCTGGAGGAGTCTAGCGGGATTGAGCATTCAGTACTTC,CAWRSLAGLSIQYF
TRBD1,TRBJ2-7,once,TRBV7-6,TGTGCCAGCAGTAAGGACAGGCCGTACGAGCAGTACTTC,CASSKDRPYEQYF
.,TRBJ2-7,.,TRBV2,TGTGCCAGCTTCAGAGGACAGTCACGGGGGCAGTACTTC,CASFRGQSRGQYF
.,TRBJ1-1,.,TRBV6-5,TGTGCCAGCAGTTACCATCCCCCAGGGGTCGACACTGAAGCTTTCTTT,CASSYHPPGVDTEAFF
TRBD1,TRBJ2-7,.,TRBV4-3,TGCGCCAGCAGCCCCGGGACAGGGGACTACGAGCAGTACTTC,CASSPGTGDYEQYF
.,TRBJ1-1,once,TRBV9,TGTGCCAGCACTCGACAGATGAACACTGAAGCTTTCTTT,CASTRQMNTEAFF
TRBD1,TRBJ1-4,.,TRBV2,TGTGCCAGCTCCGGGACAGGGAAGACTAATGAAAAACTGTTTTTT,CASSGTGKTNEKLFF
.,TRBJ2-7,.,TRBV7-2,TGTGCCAGCAGCTTAAGAGCCCTTATCTCGGGACAAATCTCCTACGAGCAGTACTTC,CASSLRALISGQISYEQYF
TRBD2,TRBJ2-2,.,TRBV4-2,TGTGCCAGCAGCCAAGAGGCTAGCGGGATTTACACCGGGGAGCTGTTTTTT,CASSQEASGIYTGELFF
TRBD1,TRBJ1-5,.,TRBV18,TGTGCCAGCTCACCTCAGGAGACAGGGTTGGGCAATCAGCCCCAGCATTTT,CASSPQETGLGNQPQHF
.,TRBJ1-2,.,TRBV27,TGTGCCAGCAGTCTACAACCGCGCGGAGGGGATGGTTATGGCTACACCTTC,CASSLQPRGGDGYGYTF